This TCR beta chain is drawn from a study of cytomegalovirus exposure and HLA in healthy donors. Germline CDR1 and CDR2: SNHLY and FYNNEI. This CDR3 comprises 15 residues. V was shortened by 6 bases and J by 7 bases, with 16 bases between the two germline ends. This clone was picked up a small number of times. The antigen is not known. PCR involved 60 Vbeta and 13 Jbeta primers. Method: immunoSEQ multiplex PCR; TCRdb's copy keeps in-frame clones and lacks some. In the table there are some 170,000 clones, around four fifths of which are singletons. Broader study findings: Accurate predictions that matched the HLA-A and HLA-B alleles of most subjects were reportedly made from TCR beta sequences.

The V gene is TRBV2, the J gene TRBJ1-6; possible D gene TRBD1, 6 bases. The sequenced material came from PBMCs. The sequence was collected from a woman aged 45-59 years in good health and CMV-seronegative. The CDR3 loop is CASSNAGDTNSPLHF. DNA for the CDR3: TGTGCCAGCAGCAATGCCGGGGACACCAATTCACCCCTCCACTTT.